The source of this TCR beta chain is a study of blood T cell repertoires in COVID-19. This clone was counted many times. The study drew participants aged about 18 to 89 years from fewer than 30 US areas. Exposed volunteers were people who met a COVID-19 case within 2 weeks before study entry. The protocol was immunoSEQ multiplex PCR, while the TCRdb copy is restricted to in-frame clones and leaves out a portion. The sample lists 320,000 or so clones; about 85% were seen once. V was clipped by 7 bases and J by 6 bases; unmatched bases: 11. The CDR3 has 14 amino acids. CDR1 and CDR2 from the germline V gene are SQVTM and ANQGSEA.

V gene TRBV29-1 combines with J gene TRBJ1-2; 10 positions agree with TRBD1. Sequenced material: PBMCs or T cells enriched from blood (not recorded which). The clonotype originates from a woman aged 25 to 39 who had been exposed to COVID-19. This CDR3 is CSASDRQGANGYTF. CDR3 nucleotide sequence: TGCAGCGCCTCCGATAGACAGGGGGCGAATGGCTACACCTTC.